Following are 23 T cell receptor beta chains from one sample sequenced in a study of T-cell reconstitution after alpha-beta-depleted transplantation in children. Unique molecular identifiers were incorporated when the TCRbeta library was constructed. TCRdb called the PCR reads again in MiXCR, with one record for every CDR3 protein. Among about a million distinct CDR3 sequences, 25% to 35% were seen once, and the ten largest hold about 28%. Sample: PBMCs, mostly from graft donor cells, taken 360 days after TCRalphabeta/CD19-depleted stem cell transplant. These receptors were taken from a boy younger than two who had a stem cell transplant for SCID, so the T cells may come from the graft donor.

This clonotype showed up just once. The rearrangement uses TRBV9 and TRBJ1-4, with D possibly matching TRBD1 (5 bases). The germline V gene encodes CDR1 SGDLS and CDR2 YYNGEE. CDR3 size: 15 residues. The V end lost 4 bases, the J end lost 5 bases, and 15 bases lay between the germline ends. The CDR3 bases are TGTGCCAGCAGCCTCCGGGACGGCTTAAATGAAAAACTGTTTTTT. Translating it yields CASSLRDGLNEKLFF.

The chain combines TRBV6-2 or TRBV6-3 with TRBJ1-6, with 7 bases aligning to TRBD1. Germline assignment: CDR1 MNHEY and CDR2 SVGEGT. Unmatched junction bases numbered 1, after V lost 5 bases and J lost 12 bases. The CDR3 contains 11 residues. CDR3 coding DNA: TGTGCCAGCAGTCGACAGGGACCCCTCCACTTT. Its translation: CASSRQGPLHF.

The genes are TRBV9 and TRBJ2-2; D might be TRBD1 (5 bases). The V gene's germline CDR1 is SGDLS and CDR2 YYNGEE. This CDR3 has 15 amino acids. Trimming left V 3 bases short and J 0 bases short, with 9 bases between. CDR3 sequence (DNA): TGTGCCAGCAGCGCCAGGGCTACGAACACCGGGGAGCTGTTTTTT. Translating gives CASSARATNTGELFF.

The J gene is TRBJ1-1, the V gene TRBV7-9, with D possibly being TRBD1 (6 bases). CDR1 and CDR2 (germline): SEHNR, FQNEAQ (reference sequence). The V and J ends lost 3 bases and 2 bases respectively, with 16 bases between them. The CDR3 has 16 amino acids. The CDR3 sequence is CASSLGRDTINTEAFF. The CDR3 DNA is TGTGCCAGCAGCTTGGGCCGGGACACGATTAACACTGAAGCTTTCTTT.

The genes are TRBV9 and TRBJ1-3, with 7 bases aligning to TRBD1. The CDR3 consists of 15 residues. Looked up from germline, CDR1 is SGDLS and CDR2 is YYNGEE. Trimming at V came to 7 bases and at J to 1 base, leaving 8 bases not matched to a gene. The CDR3 DNA reads TGTGCCAGCGGGGGACAGCAACTGTCTGGAAACACCATATATTTT. Its translation is CASGGQQLSGNTIYF.

This clonotype came up a few times. The chain recombines TRBV5-6 with TRBJ2-1, with 8 nucleotides matching TRBD2. With 0 bases clipped from V and 9 bases from J, the junction kept 11 bases outside the gene matches. This CDR3 is 16 amino acids long. Germline values: CDR1 SGHDT, CDR2 YYEEEE. CDR3 loop: CASSLEWGSGEGEQFF. DNA for the CDR3: TGTGCCAGCAGCTTGGAGTGGGGTAGCGGGGAGGGTGAGCAGTTCTTC.

This chain connects TRBV7-9 to TRBJ2-2; D could derive from TRBD1 or TRBD2 (5 bases each). The V gene's germline CDR1 is SEHNR and CDR2 FQNEAQ (reference sequence). Trimming took off 5 bases at V and 15 bases at J, with 16 bases between the two ends. The CDR3 spans 12 residues. CDR3 sequence reads: CASSGTPSGMFF. The CDR3 nucleotides are TGTGCCAGCAGCGGGACCCCGTCCGGGATGTTTTTT. Drawing the rest from reference TRBV7-9 and TRBJ2-2, the complete variable domain is DTGVSQNPRHKITKRGQNVTFRCDPISEHNRLYWYRQTLGQGPEFLTYFQNEAQLEKSRLLSDRFSAERPKGSFSTLEIQRTEQGDSAMYLCASSGTPSGMFFGEGSRLTVL.

This chain uses TRBV20-1 with TRBJ2-2, with D uncertain. The CDR3 spans 12 residues. Germline V gene lookup returns CDR1 DFQATT and CDR2 SNEGSKA (reference sequence). V was cut by 3 bases and J by 5 bases, with 7 bases left in between. The CDR3 spells CSASLGTGELFF. The CDR3 coding sequence is TGCAGTGCTAGCTTGGGAACCGGGGAGCTGTTTTTT.

J is TRBJ1-6 and V is TRBV10-3; no clear D gene. Trimming took off 7 bases at V and 10 bases at J, with 17 bases between the two ends. The CDR3 runs 14 residues. CDR1 is ENHRY, CDR2 SYGVKD, per germline. The CDR3 DNA follows: TGTGCCATCACCGGGGAGGGAATAGGGTCACCCCTCCACTTT. Translated: CAITGEGIGSPLHF.

CDR3 loop: CASSPRQGSHEQYF. The CDR3 DNA sequence: TGTGCCAGCAGCCCGCGACAGGGATCCCACGAGCAGTACTTC. The chain has TRBV3-1 and TRBJ2-7; 7 bases fit TRBD1. Trimming cost V 4 bases and J 5 bases; bases outside gene matches: 8. The length of the CDR3 is 14 residues. CDR1 LGHDT and CDR2 YNNKEL come from the germline V gene (reference sequence).

This chain links TRBV7-8 with TRBJ1-2; D not resolved. V lost 5 bases and J lost 6, with 13 bases in between. The CDR3 sequence is 13 residues long. The V gene's germline CDR1 is SGHVS and CDR2 FQNEAQ. This chain's CDR3 is CASSPDPRHGYTF. The DNA of the CDR3 is TGTGCCAGCAGCCCCGATCCGAGACATGGCTACACCTTC.

Only one count was recorded for this clonotype. The rearrangement joins TRBV11-2 to TRBJ2-2; D is unresolved. V lost 2 bases, J lost 1 base, and 11 bases lay in between. CDR1 SGHAT and CDR2 FQNNGV come from the germline V gene. This CDR3 region has 16 residues. CDR3 sequence: CASSLSRLGNTGELFF. The CDR3 nucleotides read TGTGCCAGCAGCTTATCGCGACTGGGGAACACCGGGGAGCTGTTTTTT.

This clonotype was found a few times. The chain joins TRBV27 to TRBJ1-1; D uncertain. Trimming took 2 bases from V and 7 from J, leaving 14 bases between them. This CDR3 comprises 14 residues. The germline V gene has CDR1 MNHEY and CDR2 SMNVEV (reference sequence). The CDR3 is CASSLDRRQLEAFF. The CDR3 bases are TGTGCCAGCAGTTTAGACCGGAGGCAACTTGAAGCTTTCTTT.

The DNA of the CDR3 is TGCGCCAGCAGCTACGAGGCTAATTCACCCCTCCACTTT. Amino acids: CASSYEANSPLHF. The chain couples TRBV5-1 to TRBJ1-6; no clear D. Trimming took 3 bases from V and 6 from J, leaving 7 bases between them. CDR1 is SGHRS, CDR2 YFSETQ, per germline. This CDR3 has 13 amino acids.

The chain uses TRBV12-3 or TRBV12-4 and TRBJ2-6; 8 nucleotides line up with TRBD2. This CDR3 has 18 residues. V lost 0 bases and J lost 0; bases outside the gene matches: 4. The DNA of the CDR3 is TGTGCCAGCAGTTTAGCGCTAGGGACTAGCTCTGGGGCCAACGTCCTGACTTTC. It is translated as CASSLALGTSSGANVLTF.

The chain couples TRBV6-1 to TRBJ1-1; D not certain. Germline V CDR1 and CDR2: MNHNS, SASEGT. The CDR3 spans 13 residues. The V and J ends lost 6 bases and 7 bases respectively, with 15 bases between them. The DNA of the CDR3 is TGTGCCAGCAGACCAGACAAGTCCATTGAAGCTTTCTTT. It codes for CASRPDKSIEAFF.

This chain uses TRBV25-1 with TRBJ1-4; 9 bases agree with TRBD1. Looked up from germline, CDR1 is MGHDK and CDR2 is SYGVNS. Unmatched junction bases numbered 7, after V lost 9 bases and J lost 5 bases. The CDR3 loop spans 14 amino acids. The CDR3 coding sequence is TGTGCCAGTGGAGCCGGGACAGGGAATGAAAAACTGTTTTTT. Translating gives CASGAGTGNEKLFF.

This clonotype was observed a few times. This chain's CDR3 is CASSQGTVFNQPQHF. The CDR3 DNA reads as TGTGCCAGCAGCCAAGGGACAGTATTCAATCAGCCCCAGCATTTT. This chain joins TRBV3-1 and TRBJ1-5; possible D gene TRBD1, 6 bases. In germline, CDR1 is LGHDT, CDR2 YNNKEL (reference sequence). The CDR3 has 15 residues. V lost 1 base to trimming and J lost 3 bases, with 10 bases between them.

V and J are TRBV3-1 and TRBJ2-7, with D maybe TRBD1 (6 bases). This CDR3 has 12 amino acids. CDR1 and CDR2 from the germline V gene are LGHDT and YNNKEL (reference sequence). V was cut by 0 bases and J by 6 bases, with 6 bases left in between. The CDR3, as DNA: TGTGCCAGCAGCCAAGAAGGGGGCGAGCAGTACTTC. It codes for CASSQEGGEQYF.

The chain uses TRBV7-2 and TRBJ2-3; 8 bases map to TRBD2. The V gene's germline CDR1 is SGHTA and CDR2 FQGNSA. This CDR3 is built from 13 residues. V lost 9 bases and J lost 5; bases outside the gene matches: 7. CDR3 region: CASVGAGGDTQYF. DNA for the CDR3: TGTGCCAGTGTTGGGGCGGGGGGAGATACGCAGTATTTT.

The CDR3: CASSPITDRGKDEQYF. CDR3 sequence (DNA): TGCGCCAGCAGCCCCATTACAGACAGGGGAAAAGACGAGCAGTACTTC. This chain uses TRBV4-1 with TRBJ2-7, with 8 bases identical to TRBD1. Losses at the gene ends were 4 bases for V and 5 bases for J; bases not matched to a gene: 13. The CDR3 length is 16 residues. CDR1 MGHRA and CDR2 YSYEKL come from the germline V gene.

This clonotype was detected only once. The genes are TRBV12-3 or TRBV12-4 and TRBJ2-7; 10 bases are shared with TRBD1. The CDR3 has 16 amino acids. The V and J ends lost 6 bases and 2 bases, in that order; junction bases with no gene match: 10. The CDR3 region has the DNA TGTGCCAGCAGACCTTATCTAGGGACAGGGGCCTACGAGCAGTACTTC. Its translation: CASRPYLGTGAYEQYF.

J is TRBJ1-1 and V is TRBV11-2; no definite D call. CDR1 SGHAT and CDR2 FQNNGV come from the germline V gene. This CDR3 has 16 residues. Trimming left V 2 bases short and J 1 base short, with 14 bases between. The CDR3 sequence is CASSLPARLANTEAFF. The CDR3 bases are TGTGCCAGCAGCTTACCGGCCCGGTTAGCGAACACTGAAGCTTTCTTT.